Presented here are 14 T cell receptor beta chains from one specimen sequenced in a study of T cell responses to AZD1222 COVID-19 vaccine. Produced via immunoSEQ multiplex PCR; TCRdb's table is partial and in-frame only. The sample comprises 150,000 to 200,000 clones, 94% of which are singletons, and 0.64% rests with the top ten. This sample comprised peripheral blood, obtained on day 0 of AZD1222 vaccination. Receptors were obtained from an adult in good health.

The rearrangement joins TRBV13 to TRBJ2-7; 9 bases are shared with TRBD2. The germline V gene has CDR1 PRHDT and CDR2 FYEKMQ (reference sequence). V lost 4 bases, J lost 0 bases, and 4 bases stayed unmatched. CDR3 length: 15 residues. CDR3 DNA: TGTGCCAGCAGCTCGACTAGCGGACTCTCCTACGAGCAGTACTTC. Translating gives CASSSTSGLSYEQYF.

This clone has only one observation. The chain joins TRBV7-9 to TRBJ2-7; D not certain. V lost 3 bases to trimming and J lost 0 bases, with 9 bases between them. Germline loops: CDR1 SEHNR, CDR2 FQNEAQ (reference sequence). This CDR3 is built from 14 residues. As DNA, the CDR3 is TGTGCCAGCAGCTTTCTCAGCGACTCCTACGAGCAGTACTTC. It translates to CASSFLSDSYEQYF.

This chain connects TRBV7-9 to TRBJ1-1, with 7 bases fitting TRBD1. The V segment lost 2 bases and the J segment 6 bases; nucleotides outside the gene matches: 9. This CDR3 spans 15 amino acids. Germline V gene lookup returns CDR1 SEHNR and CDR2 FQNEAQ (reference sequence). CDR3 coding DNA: TGTGCCAGCAGCTTATTCCAGGGGGAGGGCCCTGAAGCTTTCTTT. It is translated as CASSLFQGEGPEAFF.

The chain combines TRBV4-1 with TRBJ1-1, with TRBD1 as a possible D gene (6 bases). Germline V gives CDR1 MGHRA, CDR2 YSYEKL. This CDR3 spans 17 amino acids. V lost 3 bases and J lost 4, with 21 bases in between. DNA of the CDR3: TGCGCCAGCAGCCAGGTAGCGGGGGGCGTTAAGGGCACTGAAGCTTTCTTT. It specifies CASSQVAGGVKGTEAFF.

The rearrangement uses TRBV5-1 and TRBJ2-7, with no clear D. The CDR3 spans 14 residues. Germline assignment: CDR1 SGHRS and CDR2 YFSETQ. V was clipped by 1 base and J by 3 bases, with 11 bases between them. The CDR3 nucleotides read TGCGCCAGCAGCTTGACGACATCGGTCTACGAGCAGTACTTC. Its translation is CASSLTTSVYEQYF. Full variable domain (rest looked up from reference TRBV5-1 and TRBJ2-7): KAGVTQTPRYLIKTRGQQVTLSCSPISGHRSVSWYQQTPGQGLQFLFEYFSETQRNKGNFPGRFSGRQFSNSRSEMNVSTLELGDSALYLCASSLTTSVYEQYFGPGTRLTVT.

The CDR3 DNA follows: TGTGCCAGTAGTATAGCCCCCGGTGGGCTAAAGTCCACCGAGCAGTACTTC. Protein: CASSIAPGGLKSTEQYF. The chain couples TRBV19 to TRBJ2-7; no definite D call. The CDR3 runs 17 residues. V was cut by 1 base and J by 6 bases, with 22 bases left in between. CDR1 LNHDA and CDR2 SQIVND come from the germline V gene (reference sequence).

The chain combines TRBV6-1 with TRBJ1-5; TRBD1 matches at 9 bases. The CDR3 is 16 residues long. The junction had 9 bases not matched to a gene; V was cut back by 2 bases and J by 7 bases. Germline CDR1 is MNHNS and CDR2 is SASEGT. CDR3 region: CASSESMRDRAQPQHF. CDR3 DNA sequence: TGTGCCAGCAGTGAAAGTATGAGGGACAGGGCCCAGCCCCAGCATTTT.

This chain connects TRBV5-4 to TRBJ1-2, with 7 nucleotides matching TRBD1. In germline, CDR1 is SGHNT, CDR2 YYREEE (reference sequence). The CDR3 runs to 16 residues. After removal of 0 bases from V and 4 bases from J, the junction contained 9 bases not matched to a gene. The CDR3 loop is CASSLVRGSQGYGYTF. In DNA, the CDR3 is TGTGCCAGCAGCTTGGTCAGGGGGAGTCAGGGCTATGGCTACACCTTC.

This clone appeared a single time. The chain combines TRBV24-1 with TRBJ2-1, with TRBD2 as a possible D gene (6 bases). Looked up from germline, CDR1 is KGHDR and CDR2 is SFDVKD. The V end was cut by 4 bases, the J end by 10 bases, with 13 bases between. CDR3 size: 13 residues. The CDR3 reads CATSDIRGSEQFF. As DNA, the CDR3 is TGTGCCACCAGTGACATACGGGGGAGCGAGCAGTTCTTC.

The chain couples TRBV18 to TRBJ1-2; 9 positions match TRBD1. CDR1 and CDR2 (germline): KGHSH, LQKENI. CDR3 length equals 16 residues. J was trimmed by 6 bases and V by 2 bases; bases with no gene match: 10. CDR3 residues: CASSPSGTGSSDGYTF. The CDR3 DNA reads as TGTGCCAGCTCACCATCCGGGACAGGGTCCTCCGATGGCTACACCTTC.

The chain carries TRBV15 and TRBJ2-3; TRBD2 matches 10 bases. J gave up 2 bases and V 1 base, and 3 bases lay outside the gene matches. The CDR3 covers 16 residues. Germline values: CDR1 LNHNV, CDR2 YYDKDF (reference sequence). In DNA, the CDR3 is TGTGCCACCAGCAGAGGAGCGGGAGGGGTCACAGATACGCAGTATTTT. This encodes CATSRGAGGVTDTQYF.

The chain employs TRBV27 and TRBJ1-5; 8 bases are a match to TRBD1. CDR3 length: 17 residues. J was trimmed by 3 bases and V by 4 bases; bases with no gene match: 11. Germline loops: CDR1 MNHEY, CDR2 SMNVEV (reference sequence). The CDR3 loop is CASSSFQGASLNQPQHF. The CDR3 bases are TGTGCCAGCAGTTCCTTCCAGGGGGCTTCTCTCAATCAGCCCCAGCATTTT.

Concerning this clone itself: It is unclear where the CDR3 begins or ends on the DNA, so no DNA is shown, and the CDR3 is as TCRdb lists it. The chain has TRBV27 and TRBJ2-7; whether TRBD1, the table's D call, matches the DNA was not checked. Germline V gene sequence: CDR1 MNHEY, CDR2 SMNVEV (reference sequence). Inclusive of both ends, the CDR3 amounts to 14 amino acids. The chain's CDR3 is CASILDRSSYEQYF.

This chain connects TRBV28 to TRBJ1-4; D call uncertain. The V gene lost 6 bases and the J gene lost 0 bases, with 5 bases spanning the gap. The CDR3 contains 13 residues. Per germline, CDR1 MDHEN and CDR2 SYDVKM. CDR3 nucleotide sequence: TGTGCCAGCAGGGATCCAACTAATGAAAAACTGTTTTTT. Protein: CASRDPTNEKLFF.